There are a few counts of the clone carrying this T cell receptor beta chain. The antigen is undetermined. Timing groups of about 4 and about 12 weeks for second doses were pooled. Here immunoSEQ multiplex PCR was the method, and the copy in TCRdb shows in-frame clones only, minus some. Of 45,000 to 50,000 clones listed, roughly 90% are singletons. This sample stems from a study of T cell responses to AZD1222 COVID-19 vaccine. Study results and caveats: Clonal diversity was possibly underestimated, and white British individuals and females predominated among donors.

The trim removed 6 bases at V and 8 bases at J, leaving 11 bases unmatched. Germline CDR1 reads SNHLY; CDR2 reads FYNNEI. This CDR3 contains 16 residues. The rearrangement links TRBV2 to TRBJ2-1, with TRBD2 matching over 12 bases. The receptor was derived from an adult who received the AZD1222 COVID-19 vaccine. Sequencing used peripheral blood, obtained 28 days after the second AZD1222 dose. The CDR3 nucleotides are TGTGCCAGCAGCCTTACTAGCGGGAGGTTTCAGGATGAGCAGTTCTTC. This sequence encodes CASSLTSGRFQDEQFF.